This TCR beta chain came from a study of blood T cell repertoires in COVID-19. Libraries were prepared by immunoSEQ multiplex PCR; TCRdb keeps only in-frame clonotypes and omits some of them. Of more than 200,000 clones detected, 80% to 90% appear once; the ten largest clones hold 8% to 11%. CDR1 and CDR2 (germline): SGDLS, YYNGEE. J lost 2 bases, V lost 4 bases, and 12 bases had no gene match. The CDR3 totals 16 residues. This clone was found a few times. The J gene is TRBJ2-7, the V gene TRBV9; 7 positions agree with TRBD1. The origin of this receptor is a woman of 80 years or more with COVID-19, enrolled during active disease. Sample: peripheral blood. The chain's CDR3 is CASSQTPGQITYEQYV. The CDR3 bases are TGTGCCAGCAGCCAAACTCCGGGACAGATAACCTACGAGCAGTACGTC.